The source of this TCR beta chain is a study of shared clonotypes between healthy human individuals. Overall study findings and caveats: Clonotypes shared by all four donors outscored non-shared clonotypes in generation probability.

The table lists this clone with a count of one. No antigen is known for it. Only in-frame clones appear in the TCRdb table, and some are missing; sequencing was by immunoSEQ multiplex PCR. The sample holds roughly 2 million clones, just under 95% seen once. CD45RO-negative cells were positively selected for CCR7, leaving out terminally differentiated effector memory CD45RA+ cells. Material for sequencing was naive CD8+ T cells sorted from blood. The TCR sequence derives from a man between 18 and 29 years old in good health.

The CDR3 DNA reads TGTGCCAGCAGCTCGCCTACAGGGGGCGACGAGCAGTACTTC. Its protein is CASSSPTGGDEQYF. The rearrangement joins TRBV7-9 to TRBJ2-7, with TRBD1 identical over 9 bases. V trimming: 4 bases; J trimming: 5 bases; junction bases outside the gene matches: 6. The length of the CDR3 is 14 residues. Germline CDR1 is SEHNR and CDR2 is FQNEAQ (reference sequence). Full variable domain (missing parts from reference TRBV7-9 and TRBJ2-7): DTGVSQNPRHKITKRGQNVTFRCDPISEHNRLYWYRQTLGQGPEFLTYFQNEAQLEKSRLLSDRFSAERPKGSFSTLEIQRTEQGDSAMYLCASSSPTGGDEQYFGPGTRLTVT.